The sequence of this T cell receptor (beta chain) was determined in a study of shared clonotypes between healthy human individuals. Overall study findings and caveats: Sampling included only blood; tissue repertoires likely differ. Larger richness was generally estimated for naive than memory subsets.

Positive CCR7 selection of CD45RO-negative cells yielded the naive CD8 cells, and terminally differentiated effector memory CD45RA+ cells were excluded. A remark on this clone: Its specificity is not known.

Germline CDR1 and CDR2: SGHDN and FVKESK. V dropped 2 bases and J dropped 2 bases, with 15 bases sitting between them. This CDR3 spans 16 amino acids. As handled by the study authors: ImmunoSEQ supplied junction-only sequences lacking quality scores, so filtering was different. Data came from immunoSEQ multiplex PCR; TCRdb stores just in-frame clones and leaves some out. For V, J and clone size, that table is used; D and trimming come from the DNA. The sample holds about 2.1 million clones, 80% to 95% seen once. The sequenced sample was naive CD8+ T cells from PBMCs. The receptor comes from a man between 18 and 29 years old in good health. Some clones in this sample may be carry-over from other donors' samples. V usage is TRBV14 and J usage is TRBJ1-2; weak D call: TRBD1 (6 bases). The CDR3 DNA reads TGTGCCAGCAGCCAACTTGCACAGGGTACGAACTATGGCTACACCTTC. Translating gives CASSQLAQGTNYGYTF.